The 4 T cell receptor beta chains listed next were all sequenced from one sample in a study of blood T cell repertoires in COVID-19 (dated by TCRdb to the early 2020s). The method was the immunoSEQ multiplex PCR assay. Not all clones reach the TCRdb copy of this immuneACCESS table, which keeps in-frame sequences only. Checked studies attribute under half of the gap to unresolved V genes and leave the rest unexplained. This sample has about 69,000 clones in its table, and about 90% of those were observed once. The leading ten clones occupy 5.3% of the sample. Sequencing was carried out using peripheral blood. These receptors came from a man aged 50-60 years with acute or convalescent COVID-19.

This clone has only a few counts. J is TRBJ2-2 and V is TRBV19; 7 bases are shared with TRBD1. Unmatched junction bases numbered 6, after V lost 4 bases and J lost 4 bases. The germline gives CDR1 LNHDA, CDR2 SQIVND (reference sequence). This CDR3 comprises 15 residues. The CDR3, as DNA: TGTGCCAGTAGTAAGGGACAGATACTCACCGGGGAGCTGTTTTTT. Translated: CASSKGQILTGELFF.

This chain uses TRBV11-3 with TRBJ2-7; 11 bases match TRBD1. There are 15 residues in the CDR3. J was trimmed by 5 bases and V by 2 bases; bases with no gene match: 5. Germline V gene lookup returns CDR1 SGHNT and CDR2 YENEEA. The CDR3 DNA follows: TGTGCCAGCAGCTTACTACGGACAGGGGGCGACGAGCAGTACTTC. Protein sequence: CASSLLRTGGDEQYF.

V gene TRBV3-1 (or the pseudogene TRBV3-2) combines with J gene TRBJ2-3; no clear D gene. This CDR3 region has 16 residues. The germline V gene encodes CDR1 LGHDT and CDR2 YNNKEL (reference sequence). Trimming shortened V by 1 base and J by 1 base, and 12 bases separated the two germline ends. The CDR3 bases are TGTGCCAGCAGCCAAGTGACCCTCCGGGGCACAGATACGCAGTATTTT. It is translated as CASSQVTLRGTDTQYF.

V is TRBV5-4 and J is TRBJ1-3, with D tentatively TRBD1 (5 bases). The CDR3 contains 16 residues. Germline loops: CDR1 SGHNT, CDR2 YYREEE (reference sequence). Trimming shortened V by 0 bases and J by 4 bases, and 14 bases separated the two germline ends. The CDR3 coding sequence is TGTGCCAGCAGCTTGGGGCGTCAGGGTGGCGGAAACACCATATATTTT. It encodes CASSLGRQGGGNTIYF.